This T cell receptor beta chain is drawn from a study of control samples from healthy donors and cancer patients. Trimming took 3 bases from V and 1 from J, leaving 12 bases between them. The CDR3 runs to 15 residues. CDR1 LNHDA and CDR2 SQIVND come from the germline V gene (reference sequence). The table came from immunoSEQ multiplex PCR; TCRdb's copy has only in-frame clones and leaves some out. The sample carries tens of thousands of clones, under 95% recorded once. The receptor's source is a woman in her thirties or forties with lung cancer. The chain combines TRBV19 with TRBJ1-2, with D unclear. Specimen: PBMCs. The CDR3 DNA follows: TGTGCCAGTAGTATGGCAGGTGGCGGTAACTATGGCTACACCTTC. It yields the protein CASSMAGGGNYGYTF.